The source of this T cell receptor (beta chain) is a study of PD-L1 blockade in urothelial cancer. Study-level information: Blood samples contained a median about 150,000 T cells.

The CDR3 sequence is 16 residues long. Germline V lookup: CDR1 SGHTA, CDR2 FQGNSA. The ends were cut back, 5 bases at V and 0 bases at J, with 16 bases in the middle. The data were produced by immunoSEQ multiplex PCR, yet TCRdb's version contains in-frame clones alone and is incomplete. The sample lists some 52,000 clones, roughly 77% occurring once. Study results and limitations: Durable-benefit cases showed more tumor-associated blood clone expansion at 3 weeks.

To note about this clone: The antigen is unknown.

The patients' disease, urothelial carcinoma, was locally advanced or metastatic. This specimen consisted of PBMCs, obtained around atezolizumab (anti-PD-L1) treatment. The rearrangement links TRBV7-2 to TRBJ1-2; unclear D gene. The sequence was collected from an older man with urothelial cancer. DNA of the CDR3: TGTGCCAGCAGCCCCGCGGCGGCAGCAGCTAACTATGGCTACACCTTC. This gives the protein CASSPAAAAANYGYTF.